Listed below are T cell receptor beta chains from one sample, sequenced in a study of CD8+ T cells in alopecia areata. The protocol was immunoSEQ multiplex PCR, while the TCRdb copy is restricted to in-frame clones and leaves out a portion. The sample lists more than 100,000 clones, roughly 58% seen once, with roughly 4.5% in the top ten. The starting material was CD4+ T cells sorted from blood, obtained at week 0. The receptors stem from a human donor with alopecia areata. CDR3s include the opening cysteine and the closing phenylalanine or tryptophan. A D gene is named only where the DNA matches it firmly. Only some rows state a clone size, as once, few, many or a class for expanded clones.

clone_size j_call d_call v_call cdr3_nt cdr3_aa
- TRBJ2-1 TRBD2 TRBV4-1 TGCGCCAGCAGCCAACAGGCTAGCGGGGGTGTACACAATGAGCAGTTCTTC CASSQQASGGVHNEQFF
- TRBJ1-5 - TRBV27 TGTGCCAGCAGTTTATCGATCTGGAATCAGCCCCAGCATTTT CASSLSIWNQPQHF
- TRBJ1-4 - TRBV6-6 TGTGCCAGCAGTTCTCATGGCGAAAAACTGTTTTTT CASSSHGEKLFF
few TRBJ2-1 TRBD2 TRBV19 TGTGCCAGTAGTGCCGGGACTACGGCTGAGCAGTTCTTC CASSAGTTAEQFF
- TRBJ2-2 - TRBV7-6 TGTGCCAGCAGCTTAAAGGTTACCGGGGAGCTGTTTTTT CASSLKVTGELFF
- TRBJ2-5 - TRBV7-8 TGTGCCAGCAGCTTAGATCGCGAGACCCAGTACTTC CASSLDRETQYF
- TRBJ1-3 - TRBV5-4 TGTGCCAGCAGCTTGGAGCAGGGTCCCATATATTTT CASSLEQGPIYF
- TRBJ2-1 - TRBV5-8 TGTGCCAGCAACTTGGACAATGAGCAGTTCTTC CASNLDNEQFF
- TRBJ1-1 TRBD1 TRBV15 TGTGCCACCAGTTTGGACAGGACGAACACTGAAGCTTTCTTT CATSLDRTNTEAFF
- TRBJ2-7 - TRBV2 TGTGCCAGCAGTGGTAGATCGAGGAGTCGTACAGAGATCTCCTACGAGCAGTACTTC CASSGRSRSRTEISYEQYF
- TRBJ2-3 - TRBV28 TGTGCCAGCAGTTTAGTTGGCGGTCGGTCAGATACGCAGTATTTT CASSLVGGRSDTQYF
few TRBJ1-2 - TRBV7-2 TGTGCCTCACAGCTTGGGAACAGGGACTATGGCTACACCTTC CASQLGNRDYGYTF
few TRBJ1-2 - TRBV18 TGTGCCAGCTCGCCTAAGTCGGACTATGGCTACACCTTC CASSPKSDYGYTF
- TRBJ2-7 TRBD1 TRBV7-9 TGTGCCAGCAGCCCGGCCGCAGGGGGCACCGCCTACGAGCAGTACTTC CASSPAAGGTAYEQYF
- TRBJ1-5 TRBD1 TRBV18 TGTGCCAGCTCACGGGACAGGGCTCAGCCCCAGCATTTT CASSRDRAQPQHF
- TRBJ2-1 - TRBV30 TGTGCCTGGAGTGTATTAGCGCGGTCCCCCTACAATGAGCAGTTCTTC CAWSVLARSPYNEQFF
- TRBJ2-5 - TRBV11-3 TGTGCCAGCAGCTTAGGGAGAGAAGAGACCCAGTACTTC CASSLGREETQYF
- TRBJ2-7 - TRBV2 TGTGCCAGCAGTGTTACGAGGAGCTCCTACGAGCAGTACTTC CASSVTRSSYEQYF
- TRBJ1-1 - TRBV6-5 TGTGCCAGCAAAGGGCAAGGGGAGGGAACGACTGAAGCTTTCTTT CASKGQGEGTTEAFF
once TRBJ1-1 - TRBV7-3 TGTGCCAGCAGCTTAAAGGGTGGAGGTGAAGCTTTCTTT CASSLKGGGEAFF
- TRBJ1-2 - TRBV15 TGTGCCACCAGCAGAGATCGCGGACCTTTGTTTCAGTCCAGCTACACCTTC CATSRDRGPLFQSSYTF
- TRBJ1-5 - TRBV7-7 TGTGCCAGCAGCTTAGAGTTGGTATATAGCAATCAGCCCCAGCATTTT CASSLELVYSNQPQHF
- TRBJ1-2 TRBD1 TRBV28 TGTGCCAGCAACTCTTTCGCGGGACAGGGGGCGTTTGGCTACACCTTC CASNSFAGQGAFGYTF
- TRBJ2-7 TRBD2 TRBV6-5 TGTGCCAGCAGTTTGGGGCGGGGGACCTACGAGCAGTACTTC CASSLGRGTYEQYF
few TRBJ2-6 - TRBV28 TGTGCCAGCAGTTTGTACGGGTCTGGGGCCAACGTCCTGACTTTC CASSLYGSGANVLTF
few TRBJ2-1 - TRBV30 TGTGCCTGGAGTGTAGGTCCGGGTGCTAATAATGAGCAGTTCTTC CAWSVGPGANNEQFF
- TRBJ1-1 - TRBV29-1 TGCAGCGTTGAGATCAGCATGAACACTGAAGCTTTCTTT CSVEISMNTEAFF
- TRBJ1-4 TRBD1 TRBV30 TGTGCCTGGAGTGTAGGGGGCGCAACTAATGAAAAACTGTTTTTT CAWSVGGATNEKLFF
- TRBJ2-2 - TRBV6-5 TGTGCCAGCAGTTACTCGAAATATGCCACCGGGGAGCTGTTTTTT CASSYSKYATGELFF
- TRBJ2-7 - TRBV9 TGTGCCAGCAGCGTAGGGGATGGCTACGAGCAGTACTTC CASSVGDGYEQYF
few TRBJ2-1 - TRBV6-5 TGTGCCAGCAGGGGAGCGGGTGAGCAGTTCTTC CASRGAGEQFF
- TRBJ1-5 - TRBV9 TGTGCCAGCAGCCCTCAGGGCGGAGGGTGGGAGCCCCAGCATTTT CASSPQGGGWEPQHF
- TRBJ2-7 - TRBV5-4 TGTGCCAGCAGTTACAAGGGAAACTACGAGCAGTACTTC CASSYKGNYEQYF
- TRBJ2-5 - TRBV7-7 TGTGCCAGCAGCCAAACAGGGATTGGTGAGACCCAGTACTTC CASSQTGIGETQYF
- TRBJ2-7 - TRBV27 TGTGCCAGCAGTTTCATGAGTACCTACGAGCAGTACTTC CASSFMSTYEQYF
once TRBJ2-7 - TRBV1 TGCACCAGCAGCCACCCGCCCTCCAACTACAGGTCCCCGTACGAGCAGTACTTC CTSSHPPSNYRSPYEQYF
- TRBJ2-5 - TRBV15 TGTGCCACCAGCAGAAAGGTTCGGGGGACCCAAGAGACCCAGTACTTC CATSRKVRGTQETQYF
- TRBJ2-5 - TRBV7-7 TGTGCCAGCAGCTTAGGGCGGTTACAAGAGACCCAGTACTTC CASSLGRLQETQYF
- TRBJ1-1 - TRBV18 TGTGCCAGCTCACTCCAGGACAGTGAAGCTTTCTTT CASSLQDSEAFF
- TRBJ2-5 - TRBV7-2 TGTGCCAGCACCCCCCAGCCTGGGTTCCAGGCCCAGTACTTC CASTPQPGFQAQYF
- TRBJ2-1 TRBD1 TRBV28 TGTGCCAGCTCAATACAGGGGAACAGGGTGAATGAGCAGTTCTTC CASSIQGNRVNEQFF
- TRBJ1-2 - TRBV18 TGTGCCAGCTCACCCGGGACGGCGTGGGACTACACCTTC CASSPGTAWDYTF
once TRBJ1-1 TRBD1 TRBV7-3 TGTGCCAGCAGGGGACAGGGGGCAAGGTCTGAAGCTTTCTTT CASRGQGARSEAFF
- TRBJ1-2 - TRBV9 TGTGCCAGCAGCGTAGACGAGGCGGGCAGCCTCTATGGCTACACCTTC CASSVDEAGSLYGYTF
- TRBJ2-2 - TRBV7-2 TGTGCCAGCAGCTTATACTACGGGGAGCTGTTTTTT CASSLYYGELFF
- TRBJ2-5 - TRBV5-1 TGCGCCAGCAGCCCGGACCATACCGGAATCCAAGAGACCCAGTACTTC CASSPDHTGIQETQYF
- TRBJ2-7 TRBD1 TRBV9 TGTGCCAGCAGCGCCCCCGGGACAGGGGGCTACGAGCAGTACTTC CASSAPGTGGYEQYF
- TRBJ2-1 - TRBV5-1 TGCGCCAGCAGCTTGGACAACGGCTACAATGAGCAGTTCTTC CASSLDNGYNEQFF
- TRBJ1-2 - TRBV6-1 TGTGCCAGCAGCTCCGGGACAACCTATGGCTACACCTTC CASSSGTTYGYTF
- TRBJ2-5 - TRBV6-6 TGTGCCAGCAGCCCTGCGCAGGAGACCCAGTACTTC CASSPAQETQYF
- TRBJ2-7 - TRBV13 TGTGCCAGCAGCTTAGGGCAGGAACACGAGCAGTACTTC CASSLGQEHEQYF